Following are 30 T cell receptor beta chains from one sample sequenced in a study of OX40 agonist ivuxolimab in advanced cancers. Only in-frame clones appear in the TCRdb table, and some are missing; sequencing was by immunoSEQ multiplex PCR. The profile shows 28,000 or so clones, just under 80% of them singletons. The sample was CD4+ or CD8+ T cells sorted from blood, taken in a trial of the OX40 agonist ivuxolimab. The receptors originated from an adult with an advanced solid tumor such as melanoma, head and neck, liver or kidney cancer.

CDR3 in amino acids: CASSESEGGSNNEQFF. The CDR3 DNA is TGTGCCAGCAGTGAATCGGAGGGAGGGAGTAACAATGAGCAGTTCTTC. The chain joins TRBV25-1 to TRBJ2-1; 7 bases are shared with TRBD2. The germline gives CDR1 MGHDK, CDR2 SYGVNS. The CDR3 contains 16 residues. Trimming took 1 base from V and 5 from J; bases not matched to a gene: 8. Variable domain in full (rest from reference TRBV25-1 and TRBJ2-1): EADIYQTPRYLVIGTGKKITLECSQTMGHDKMYWYQQDPGMELHLIHYSYGVNSTEKGDLSSESTVSRIRTEHFPLTLESARPSHTSQYLCASSESEGGSNNEQFFGPGTRLTVL.

The V gene is TRBV29-1, the J gene TRBJ2-3; the match to TRBD2 covers 8 bases. The CDR3 loop spans 13 amino acids. CDR1 and CDR2 (germline): SQVTM, ANQGSEA. With V trimmed by 6 bases and J by 2 bases, 4 bases remained unmatched. The chain's CDR3 is CSVSRGVTDTQYF. The CDR3 DNA is TGCAGCGTATCGCGGGGGGTCACAGATACGCAGTATTTT.

This sequence joins TRBV6-5 and TRBJ2-5; the D is unclear. Trimming took off 6 bases at V and 4 bases at J, with 12 bases between the two ends. Germline V gene lookup returns CDR1 MNHEY and CDR2 SVGAGI. The CDR3 runs to 13 residues. The CDR3 sequence: CASSPNSVETQYF. Here the CDR3 DNA reads TGTGCCAGCAGCCCTAACTCCGTAGAGACCCAGTACTTC.

The V gene is TRBV7-8, the J gene TRBJ1-5; D may be TRBD1 (5 bases). V shed 2 bases and J shed 6 bases, with 14 bases lying between them. The length of the CDR3 is 15 residues. CDR1 and CDR2 (germline): SGHVS, FQNEAQ. The CDR3 DNA reads TGTGCCAGCAGCTTACTTGAGGGGCTGGGTCAGCCCCAGCATTTT. It yields the protein CASSLLEGLGQPQHF. Full variable domain (outside the CDR3, taken from reference TRBV7-8 and TRBJ1-5): GAGVSQSPRYKVAKRGQDVALRCDPISGHVSLFWYQQALGQGPEFLTYFQNEAQLDKSGLPSDRFFAERPEGSVSTLKIQRTQQEDSAVYLCASSLLEGLGQPQHFGDGTRLSIL.

This clone was recorded a few times. The V call is TRBV9, the J call TRBJ2-3, with a weak D call TRBD1 (6 bases). Trimming pared 0 bases from V and 2 bases from J, leaving 10 bases between. The CDR3 spans 15 residues. Germline lookup yields CDR1 SGDLS and CDR2 YYNGEE. CDR3 in amino acids: CASSVEGQITDTQYF. The DNA for the CDR3 is TGTGCCAGCAGCGTAGAAGGACAGATCACAGATACGCAGTATTTT.

This clone was observed once. V usage is TRBV10-3 and J usage is TRBJ2-7; no clear D gene. Trimming took 0 bases from V and 0 from J, leaving 3 bases between them. Germline-derived CDR1 and CDR2 are ENHRY and SYGVKD. The CDR3 extends over 13 amino acids. CDR3 region: CAISESSSYEQYF. The CDR3 region has the DNA TGTGCCATCAGTGAGTCGAGCTCCTACGAGCAGTACTTC.

This chain joins TRBV5-1 and TRBJ2-2; D uncertain. Trimming left V 2 bases short and J 3 bases short, with 2 bases between. This CDR3 comprises 12 residues. Germline V gives CDR1 SGHRS, CDR2 YFSETQ. Here the CDR3 reads CASSFYTGELFF. CDR3 DNA sequence: TGCGCCAGCAGCTTTTACACCGGGGAGCTGTTTTTT. The full variable domain, with the rest looked up from reference TRBV5-1 and TRBJ2-2, is KAGVTQTPRYLIKTRGQQVTLSCSPISGHRSVSWYQQTPGQGLQFLFEYFSETQRNKGNFPGRFSGRQFSNSRSEMNVSTLELGDSALYLCASSFYTGELFFGEGSRLTVL.

The rearrangement joins TRBV10-2 to TRBJ2-7; tentative D call: TRBD1 (6 bases). CDR3 length: 17 amino acids. Germline CDR1 WSHSY, CDR2 SAAADI. Trimming cost V 2 bases and J 3 bases, with 20 bases left between them. The CDR3 sequence: CASSETPQARDNYEQYF. The CDR3 DNA reads as TGCGCCAGCAGTGAGACCCCTCAGGCCCGGGACAACTACGAGCAGTACTTC.

The chain employs TRBV20-1 and TRBJ2-3, with D hard to call. The CDR3 sequence is 11 residues long. Germline loops: CDR1 DFQATT, CDR2 SNEGSKA (reference sequence). Trimming stripped 6 bases from V and 0 bases from J, with 4 bases between. The CDR3 coding sequence is TGCAGTGCGGCTAGCACAGATACGCAGTATTTT. The encoded protein is CSAASTDTQYF.

V gene TRBV27 combines with J gene TRBJ2-1, with 8 bases matching TRBD2. The CDR3 sequence is 15 residues long. J gave up 7 bases and V 1 base, and 6 bases lay outside the gene matches. CDR1 and CDR2 from the germline V gene are MNHEY and SMNVEV (reference sequence). CDR3 sequence (DNA): TGTGCCAGCAGTTTATGGGCTAGCGGGCGGAATGAGCAGTTCTTC. Translating it yields CASSLWASGRNEQFF.

About this clone: The junction does not match germline at one end; this may be a read error. V is TRBV18 and J is TRBJ1-1, with 8 bases aligning to TRBD1. CDR1 and CDR2 from the germline V gene are KGHSH and LQKENI. The CDR3 covers 16 residues. CDR3 amino acids: CASSPPLGTGNTEAFF. CDR3 DNA sequence: TGTGCCAGCTCGCCACCCCTCGGGACAGGGAACACTGAAGCTTTCTTT.

The rearrangement links TRBV28 to TRBJ1-2; weak D call: TRBD1 (6 bases). The CDR3 has 13 residues. From germline, CDR1 is MDHEN and CDR2 SYDVKM. V was pared by 6 bases and J by 6 bases, with 14 bases between. In nucleotides, the CDR3 is TGTGCCAGCAGCCCAGACAGGTACGATGGCTACACCTTC. It specifies CASSPDRYDGYTF.

This chain connects TRBV7-3 to TRBJ2-1; D is ambiguous. Germline CDR1 is SGHTA and CDR2 is FQGTGA. CDR3 length: 12 amino acids. Trimming pared 4 bases from V and 5 bases from J, leaving 6 bases between. CDR3 bases: TGTGCCAGCAGCTCGGACGACAATGAGCAGTTCTTC. Encoded protein: CASSSDDNEQFF.

J is TRBJ2-5 and V is TRBV5-4; 8 bases fit TRBD2. Trimming took 3 bases from V and 4 from J; bases not matched to a gene: 8. This CDR3 has 15 amino acids. The germline V gene has CDR1 SGHNT and CDR2 YYREEE (reference sequence). The CDR3 sequence: CASSSTPAGVETQYF. The CDR3 nucleotides read TGTGCCAGCAGCTCAACCCCAGCGGGGGTAGAGACCCAGTACTTC.

The V call is TRBV7-8, the J call TRBJ2-7; the D gene is possibly TRBD1 (6 bases). The germline V gene has CDR1 SGHVS and CDR2 FQNEAQ. V lost 1 base and J 2 bases, leaving 6 bases between the germline ends. The CDR3 has 13 residues. CDR3 nucleotides: TGTGCCAGCAGCTTAGGGACAGCCTACGAGCAGTACTTC. It specifies CASSLGTAYEQYF.

The CDR3 loop reads CASSETFPPHEQFF. The CDR3 coding sequence is TGTGCCAGCAGTGAAACGTTCCCACCCCATGAGCAGTTCTTC. The J gene is TRBJ2-1, the V gene TRBV6-1, with D hard to call. V gave up 2 bases and J gave up 8 bases, with 13 bases separating them. This CDR3 region has 14 residues. Germline lookup yields CDR1 MNHNS and CDR2 SASEGT.

The gene calls are TRBV19 and TRBJ1-2; the match to TRBD1 covers 10 bases. Germline CDR1 LNHDA, CDR2 SQIVND (reference sequence). This CDR3 contains 14 residues. The ends lost 7 bases at V and 7 bases at J; junction bases unmatched: 9. CDR3 coding DNA: TGTGCCAGTACCCCGGGACAGGGGATGGCTGGCTACACCTTC. It translates to CASTPGQGMAGYTF.

The V and J genes are TRBV5-6 and TRBJ1-1; possible D gene TRBD1, 5 bases. There are 14 residues in the CDR3. Germline V gene sequence: CDR1 SGHDT, CDR2 YYEEEE. Trimming removed 6 bases at V and 3 bases at J, with 15 bases between. The CDR3 loop reads CASMGTGIYTEAFF. The CDR3 DNA sequence: TGTGCCAGCATGGGGACGGGGATATACACTGAAGCTTTCTTT. The entire variable domain, with the rest obtained from reference TRBV5-6 and TRBJ1-1, is as follows: DAGVTQSPTHLIKTRGQQVTLRCSPKSGHDTVSWYQQALGQGPQFIFQYYEEEERQRGNFPDRFSGHQFPNYSSELNVNALLLGDSALYLCASMGTGIYTEAFFGQGTRLTVV.

This clone was counted between two and nine times. The V and J genes are TRBV4-3 and TRBJ1-4; D is unresolved. Germline CDR1 reads LGHNA; CDR2 reads YSLEER. The CDR3 loop spans 17 amino acids. Trimming took off 0 bases at V and 4 bases at J, with 15 bases between the two ends. The CDR3 is CASSQDYYGGLNEKLFF. DNA for the CDR3: TGCGCCAGCAGCCAAGATTATTATGGAGGACTTAATGAAAAACTGTTTTTT.

This sequence joins TRBV2 and TRBJ1-4; D might be TRBD1 (6 bases). Germline CDR1 and CDR2: SNHLY and FYNNEI. V lost 4 bases and J 0 bases, leaving 18 bases between the germline ends. CDR3 size: 18 residues. This CDR3 is CASSVPGRGAATNEKLFF. The DNA for the CDR3 is TGTGCCAGCAGTGTGCCGGGAAGGGGGGCCGCAACTAATGAAAAACTGTTTTTT.

J is TRBJ2-3 and V is TRBV14; D might be TRBD1 (6 bases). V was clipped by 2 bases and J by 5 bases, with 11 bases between them. The CDR3 covers 14 residues. The germline V gene encodes CDR1 SGHDN and CDR2 FVKESK. The CDR3 protein is CASSQQVGGDTQYF. The CDR3 DNA sequence: TGTGCCAGCAGCCAACAAGTAGGGGGAGATACGCAGTATTTT.

The chain carries TRBV7-9 and TRBJ2-7; the D call may be TRBD1 or TRBD2 (5 bases each). Germline V CDR1 and CDR2: SEHNR, FQNEAQ (reference sequence). V dropped 5 bases and J dropped 0 bases, with 8 bases sitting between them. The CDR3 is 13 residues long. CDR3 in DNA: TGTGCCAGCAGCGGTGGGGGCTCCTACGAGCAGTACTTC. It encodes CASSGGGSYEQYF. Supplemented by reference TRBV7-9 and TRBJ2-7, the full variable domain reads DTGVSQNPRHKITKRGQNVTFRCDPISEHNRLYWYRQTLGQGPEFLTYFQNEAQLEKSRLLSDRFSAERPKGSFSTLEIQRTEQGDSAMYLCASSGGGSYEQYFGPGTRLTVT.

The chain couples TRBV4-3 to TRBJ2-7; TRBD2 aligns across 9 bases. CDR1 is LGHNA, CDR2 YSLEER, per germline. This CDR3 spans 13 amino acids. With 4 bases clipped from V and 3 bases from J, the junction kept 1 base outside the gene matches. The CDR3 spells CASSPLAGYEQYF. CDR3 nucleotide sequence: TGCGCCAGCAGCCCACTAGCGGGCTACGAGCAGTACTTC.

The chain couples TRBV9 to TRBJ2-3; 9 bases match TRBD1. The CDR3 is 17 residues long. V lost 4 bases and J lost 2; bases outside the gene matches: 11. Germline CDR1 SGDLS, CDR2 YYNGEE. The DNA for the CDR3 is TGTGCCAGCAGCTCCCCCCTCGGGGACAGGGTCACAGATACGCAGTATTTT. Encoded protein: CASSSPLGDRVTDTQYF.

This clone was detected only a few times. The chain carries TRBV5-6 and TRBJ2-3; 9 bases fit TRBD1. CDR3 length equals 18 residues. The V gene end was trimmed by 0 bases and the J gene end by 2 bases; junction bases not matched to a gene: 10. Germline lookup yields CDR1 SGHDT and CDR2 YYEEEE. CDR3 region: CASSLGGQGLKDTDTQYF. For the CDR3, the DNA is TGTGCCAGCAGCTTGGGCGGACAGGGGCTTAAGGACACAGATACGCAGTATTTT. The full variable domain, in which reference TRBV5-6 and TRBJ2-3 provide the parts outside the CDR3, is DAGVTQSPTHLIKTRGQQVTLRCSPKSGHDTVSWYQQALGQGPQFIFQYYEEEERQRGNFPDRFSGHQFPNYSSELNVNALLLGDSALYLCASSLGGQGLKDTDTQYFGPGTRLTVL.

This rearrangement joins TRBV7-6 to TRBJ2-7, with D possibly TRBD1 on 6 matching bases. The CDR3 runs to 17 residues. Germline CDR1 SGHVS, CDR2 FNYEAQ. The ends were cut back, 1 base at V and 6 bases at J, with 22 bases in the middle. The CDR3 is CASSLGVGQLIGGEQYF. DNA for the CDR3: TGTGCCAGCAGCTTAGGAGTGGGTCAATTGATAGGGGGCGAGCAGTACTTC.

This sequence joins TRBV27 and TRBJ1-1; a possible D gene is TRBD1 (5 bases). The CDR3 extends over 12 amino acids. V gave up 4 bases and J gave up 5 bases, with 8 bases separating them. Germline loops: CDR1 MNHEY, CDR2 SMNVEV (reference sequence). The CDR3, as DNA: TGTGCCAGCAGTTCAGGGTGGACTGAAGCTTTCTTT. It yields the protein CASSSGWTEAFF.

The gene calls are TRBV6-1 and TRBJ1-4; no definite D call. Germline V gene lookup returns CDR1 MNHNS and CDR2 SASEGT. The CDR3 extends over 13 amino acids. Between the trimmed V and J ends, which lost 7 bases and 2 bases, there was a span of 8 bases. The CDR3 loop reads CASIGATNEKLFF. The CDR3 coding sequence is TGTGCCAGCATTGGTGCCACTAATGAAAAACTGTTTTTT.

The chain is built from TRBV29-1 and TRBJ1-2; tentatively, D is TRBD1 (6 bases). Trimming removed 8 bases at V and 3 bases at J, with 19 bases between. Germline V gives CDR1 SQVTM, CDR2 ANQGSEA. The CDR3 has 14 amino acids. The CDR3 sequence: CSHEEQGTHYGYTF. CDR3 DNA: TGCAGCCACGAGGAACAGGGTACCCACTATGGCTACACCTTC.

The V and J genes are TRBV20-1 and TRBJ2-1; no firm D call. The CDR3 length is 11 residues. The germline gives CDR1 DFQATT, CDR2 SNEGSKA (reference sequence). V dropped 7 bases and J dropped 9 bases, with 13 bases sitting between them. The CDR3 reads CSVKFVGEQFF. The CDR3 coding sequence is TGCAGTGTGAAATTTGTCGGTGAGCAGTTCTTC.